This T cell receptor beta chain was sequenced in a study of OX40 agonist ivuxolimab in advanced cancers. Study summary: Three individuals attained partial responses, comprising one hepatocellular carcinoma case and two cutaneous melanoma cases. Study-level findings and limits: Among the lowest peripheral clonal expansion occurred in 0.1-3.0 mg/kg partial responders. Both CD4+ and CD8+ T cell populations in blood had undergone clonal expansion by week 6 at 0.1 to 3.0 mg/kg.

The CDR3 covers 15 residues. The V gene lost 5 bases and the J gene lost 0 bases, with 11 bases spanning the gap. Germline V gene data show CDR1 as LNHDA and CDR2 as SQIVND (reference sequence). The table came from immunoSEQ multiplex PCR; TCRdb's copy has only in-frame clones and leaves some out. Here the sample spans about 38,000 clones, roughly 80% being singletons. Sampling of blood occurred at baseline, cycle 4 day 1, and cycle 7 day 1. This clone was seen a few times. The antigen is undetermined. Other nucleotide sequences from this sample produce the same CDR3. The sample here was CD4+ or CD8+ T cells sorted from blood, taken in a trial of the OX40 agonist ivuxolimab. The clonotype comes from an adult with an advanced solid tumor such as melanoma, head and neck, liver or kidney cancer. The J gene is TRBJ1-5, the V gene TRBV19; D gene uncertain. The DNA for the CDR3 is TGTGCCAGTAGTCCACAGCTATATAGCAATCAGCCCCAGCATTTT. Its translation: CASSPQLYSNQPQHF.